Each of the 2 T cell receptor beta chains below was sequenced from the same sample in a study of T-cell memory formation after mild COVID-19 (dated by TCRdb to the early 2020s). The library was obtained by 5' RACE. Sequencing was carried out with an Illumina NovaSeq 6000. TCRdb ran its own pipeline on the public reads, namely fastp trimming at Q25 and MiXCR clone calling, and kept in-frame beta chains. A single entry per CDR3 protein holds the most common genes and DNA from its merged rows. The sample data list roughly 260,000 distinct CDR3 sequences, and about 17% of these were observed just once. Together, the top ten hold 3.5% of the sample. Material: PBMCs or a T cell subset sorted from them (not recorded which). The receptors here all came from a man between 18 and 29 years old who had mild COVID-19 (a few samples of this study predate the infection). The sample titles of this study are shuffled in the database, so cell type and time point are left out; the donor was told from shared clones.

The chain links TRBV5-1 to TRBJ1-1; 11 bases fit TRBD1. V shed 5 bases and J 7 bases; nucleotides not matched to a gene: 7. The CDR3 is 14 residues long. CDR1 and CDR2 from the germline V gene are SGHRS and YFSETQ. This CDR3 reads CASRMGQGDGEAFF. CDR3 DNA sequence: TGCGCCAGCAGGATGGGACAGGGGGACGGTGAAGCTTTCTTT.

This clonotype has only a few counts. CDR3 loop: CASSFGAGTNGEKLFF. The CDR3 DNA follows: TGTGCCAGCAGCTTTGGTGCGGGAACTAATGGTGAAAAACTGTTTTTT. The rearrangement joins TRBV5-8 to TRBJ1-4; D is ambiguous. CDR1 SGHTS and CDR2 YDEGEE come from the germline V gene. The CDR3 covers 16 residues. Trimming removed 2 bases from V and 7 bases from J, with 18 bases in between.